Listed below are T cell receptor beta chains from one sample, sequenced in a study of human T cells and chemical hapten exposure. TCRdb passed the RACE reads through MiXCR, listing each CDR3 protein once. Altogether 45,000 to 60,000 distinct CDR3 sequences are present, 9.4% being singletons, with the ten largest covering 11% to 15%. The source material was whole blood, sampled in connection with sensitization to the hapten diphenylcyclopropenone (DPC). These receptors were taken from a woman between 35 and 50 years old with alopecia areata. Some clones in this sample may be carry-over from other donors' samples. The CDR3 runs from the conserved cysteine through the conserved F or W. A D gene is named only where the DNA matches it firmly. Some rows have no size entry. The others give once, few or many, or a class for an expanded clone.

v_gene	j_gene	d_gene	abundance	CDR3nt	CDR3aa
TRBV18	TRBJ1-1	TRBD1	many	TGTGCCAGCTCATCCGACAGGGAGGATGAAGCTTTCTTT	CASSSDREDEAFF
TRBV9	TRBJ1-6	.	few	TGTGCCAGCAGCGAGCGACCCATGGGTAATTCACCCCTCCACTTT	CASSERPMGNSPLHF
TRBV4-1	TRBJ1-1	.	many	TGCGCCAGCAGCCATAGGAACACTGAAGCTTTCTTT	CASSHRNTEAFF
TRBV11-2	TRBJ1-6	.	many	TGTGCCAGCAGATTAGGGTTCGTCGATAATTCACCCCTCCACTTT	CASRLGFVDNSPLHF
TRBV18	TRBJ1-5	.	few	TGTGCCAGCTCTCCGACAGGCAACACCATCAATCAGCCCCAGCATTTT	CASSPTGNTINQPQHF
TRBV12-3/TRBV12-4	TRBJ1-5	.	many	TGTGCCAGCAGTTTAGGCCCGGCGGTGCATCAGCCCCAGCATTTT	CASSLGPAVHQPQHF
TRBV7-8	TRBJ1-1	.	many	TGTGCCAGCAGCTCGGGACAGAACACTGAAGCTTTCTTT	CASSSGQNTEAFF
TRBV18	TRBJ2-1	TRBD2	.	TGTGCCAGCTCCCCAAGGTGGAGCGGGGGATCAGAGAATAAGCAGTTCTTC	CASSPRWSGGSENKQFF
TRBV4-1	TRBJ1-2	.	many	TGCGCCAGCAGTCTTCAGGGATCCAACTATGGCTACACCTTC	CASSLQGSNYGYTF
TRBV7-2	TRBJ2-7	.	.	TGTGCCAGCAGCTCCCACACCTACGAGCAGTACTTC	CASSSHTYEQYF
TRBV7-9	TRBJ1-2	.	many	TGTGCCAGCAGCCCTGCCGGGACATACGGCTACACCTTC	CASSPAGTYGYTF
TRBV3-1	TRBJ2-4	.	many	TGTGCCAGCAGCCAAGTATTGACTAACATTCAGTACTTC	CASSQVLTNIQYF
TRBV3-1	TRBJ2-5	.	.	TGTGCCAGCAGACCAGTACCTTACCAAGTGACCCAGTACTTC	CASRPVPYQVTQYF
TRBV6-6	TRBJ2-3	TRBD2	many	TGTGCCAGCAGTTACTCAAACTTGGGCCTGAGGGCTAGCGGGGGGGCGGCAGATACGCAGTATTTT	CASSYSNLGLRASGGAADTQYF
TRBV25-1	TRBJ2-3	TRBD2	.	TGTGCCAGCAGTGATGCGCGGGGGGTCACAGATACGCAGTATTTT	CASSDARGVTDTQYF
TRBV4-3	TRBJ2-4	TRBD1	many	TGCGCCAGCAGCCAAGATCGGAGGACAGGATGGGGGTACTTC	CASSQDRRTGWGYF
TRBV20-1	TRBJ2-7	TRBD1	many	TGCAGTGCCGAAGACAGGGCCTACGAGCAGTACTTC	CSAEDRAYEQYF
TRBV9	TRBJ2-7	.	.	TGTGCCAGCAGCGTAGCGGAGGGAAAAAAATACGAGCAGTACTTC	CASSVAEGKKYEQYF
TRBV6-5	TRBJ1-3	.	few	TGTGCCAGCAGTTACTCCCGGAGCTCTGGAAACACCATATATTTT	CASSYSRSSGNTIYF
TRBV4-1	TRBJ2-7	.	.	TGCGCCAGCAGCCAAGTCCGTAAGGGTGACGAGCAGTACTTC	CASSQVRKGDEQYF
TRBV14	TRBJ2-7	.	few	TGTGCCAGCAGCCAAGTGTACAGAGGAGTCGAGCAGTACTTC	CASSQVYRGVEQYF
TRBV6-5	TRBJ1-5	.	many	TGTGCCAGCAGTTACAGGCGGGGAGGGAATCAGCCCCAGCATTTT	CASSYRRGGNQPQHF
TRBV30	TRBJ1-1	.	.	TGTGCCTGCCATTGGGGTGAAGCTTTCTTT	CACHWGEAFF
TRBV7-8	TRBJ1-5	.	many	TGTGCCAGCAGCTTTGGACGGAGGGAGCCCCAGCATTTT	CASSFGRREPQHF
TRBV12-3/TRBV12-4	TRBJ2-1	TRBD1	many	TGTGCCAGCACCCCTGGACAGGGGACCTACAATGAGCAGTTCTTC	CASTPGQGTYNEQFF
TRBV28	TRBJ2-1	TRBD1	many	TGTGCCAGCAGTACGACAGGGCAGGTTAGGAATGAGCAGTTCTTC	CASSTTGQVRNEQFF
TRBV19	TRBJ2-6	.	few	TGTGCCAGTATTGATCGGGCTGGGGCCAACGTCCTGACTTTC	CASIDRAGANVLTF
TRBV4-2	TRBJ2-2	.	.	TGTGCCAGCAGCCAAGTTCAGGGTGGCACCGGGGAGCTGTTTTTT	CASSQVQGGTGELFF
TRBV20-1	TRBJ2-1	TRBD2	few	TGCAGTGCCAGACTAGCGGGGGCGAGTGAGCAGTTCTTC	CSARLAGASEQFF
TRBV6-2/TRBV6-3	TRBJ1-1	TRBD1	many	TGTGCCAGCAGTTACCAGGGGGCGAACACTGAAGCTTTCTTT	CASSYQGANTEAFF
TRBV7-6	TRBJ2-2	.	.	TGTGCCAGCAGCTTGGGACCTGGGGGGGCAGCGATCGGGGAGCTGTTTTTT	CASSLGPGGAAIGELFF
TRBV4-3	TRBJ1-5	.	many	TGCGCCAGCAGCCAAGATCGTCAGATTAATCAGCCCCAGCATTTT	CASSQDRQINQPQHF
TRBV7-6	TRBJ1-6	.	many	TGTGCCAGCAGCTTAGATGGAGGGTCCGATTCACCCCTCCACTTT	CASSLDGGSDSPLHF
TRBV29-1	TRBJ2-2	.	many	TGCAGCGTTGCCCGGGCCGGGACAACTAACACCGGGGAGCTGTTTTTT	CSVARAGTTNTGELFF
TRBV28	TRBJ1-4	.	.	TGTGCCACCGAAGCCGGCCGGAATGAAAAACTGTTTTTT	CATEAGRNEKLFF
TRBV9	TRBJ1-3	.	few	TGTGCCAGCAGCGTAGTTTCGGGGATCTCTGGAAACACCATATATTTT	CASSVVSGISGNTIYF
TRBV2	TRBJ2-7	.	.	TGTGCCAGCAGTGAATGGCAGGGAGGACCCTACGAGCAGTACTTC	CASSEWQGGPYEQYF
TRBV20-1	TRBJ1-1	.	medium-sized	TGCAGTGCTTGGGGTTACATACACACTGAAGCTTTCTTT	CSAWGYIHTEAFF
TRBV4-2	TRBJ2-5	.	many	TGTGCCAGCAGCCCGGCTCGGCAGGGACCGGAAGAGACCCAGTACTTC	CASSPARQGPEETQYF
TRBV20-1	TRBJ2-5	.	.	TGCAGTGCGCTCCTGGAGACCCAGTACTTC	CSALLETQYF
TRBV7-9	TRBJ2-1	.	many	TGTGCCAGCAGCTCAAGAGAGAGCTTGGCGAACAATGAGCAGTTCTTC	CASSSRESLANNEQFF
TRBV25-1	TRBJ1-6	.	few	TGTGCCAGCAGTGAGACAGGTTTTAATAATTCACCCCTCCACTTT	CASSETGFNNSPLHF
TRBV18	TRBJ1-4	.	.	TGTGCCAGCTCAGAATCCGGCAGAGATGAAAAACTGTTTTTT	CASSESGRDEKLFF
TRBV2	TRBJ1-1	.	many	TGTGCCAGCAGTGCCGGGACCGGAACTGAAGCTTTCTTT	CASSAGTGTEAFF
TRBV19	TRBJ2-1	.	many	TGTGCCAGTAGTATAGGGCCCTACAATGAGCAGTTCTTC	CASSIGPYNEQFF